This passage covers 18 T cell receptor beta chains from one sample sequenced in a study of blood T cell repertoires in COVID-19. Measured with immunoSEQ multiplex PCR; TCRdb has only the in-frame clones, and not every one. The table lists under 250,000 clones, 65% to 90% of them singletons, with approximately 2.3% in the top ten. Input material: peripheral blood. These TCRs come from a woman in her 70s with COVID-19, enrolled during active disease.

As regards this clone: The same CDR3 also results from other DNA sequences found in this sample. CDR3 DNA: TGTGCCAGCAGTTTCCAGACAGGGAACACCGGGGAGCTGTTTTTT. Protein: CASSFQTGNTGELFF. The chain carries TRBV27 and TRBJ2-2, with D perhaps TRBD1 (6 bases). Germline CDR1 is MNHEY and CDR2 is SMNVEV (reference sequence). The CDR3 covers 15 residues. V gave up 3 bases and J gave up 1 base, with 9 bases separating them.

CDR3 sequence reads: CASSQGGGHSNQPQHF. The CDR3 DNA reads as TGTGCCAGCAGCCAAGGGGGGGGCCATAGCAATCAGCCCCAGCATTTT. The chain employs TRBV3-1 (or the pseudogene TRBV3-2) and TRBJ1-5; D might be TRBD1 (6 bases). Trimming cost V 1 base and J 0 bases, with 10 bases left between them. From germline, CDR1 is LGHDT and CDR2 YNNKEL (reference sequence). The CDR3 runs to 16 residues.

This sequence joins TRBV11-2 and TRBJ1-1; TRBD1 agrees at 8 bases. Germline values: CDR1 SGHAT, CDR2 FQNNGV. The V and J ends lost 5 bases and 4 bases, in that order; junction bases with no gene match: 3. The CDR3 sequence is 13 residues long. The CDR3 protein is CASSQDRVTEAFF. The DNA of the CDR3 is TGTGCCAGCAGCCAGGACAGGGTCACTGAAGCTTTCTTT.

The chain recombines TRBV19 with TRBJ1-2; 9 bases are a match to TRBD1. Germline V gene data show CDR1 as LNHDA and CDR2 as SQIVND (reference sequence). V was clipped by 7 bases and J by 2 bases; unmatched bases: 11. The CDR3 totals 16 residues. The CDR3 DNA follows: TGTGCCAGTAACGGACCGGGACAGGGTTTCAACTATGGCTACACCTTC. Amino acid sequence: CASNGPGQGFNYGYTF.

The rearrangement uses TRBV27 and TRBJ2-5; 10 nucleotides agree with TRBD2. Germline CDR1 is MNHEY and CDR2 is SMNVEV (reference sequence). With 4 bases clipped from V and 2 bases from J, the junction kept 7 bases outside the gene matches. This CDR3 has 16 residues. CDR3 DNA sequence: TGTGCCAGCAGTTCATCACTAGCGGGGAAACAAGAGACCCAGTACTTC. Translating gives CASSSSLAGKQETQYF.

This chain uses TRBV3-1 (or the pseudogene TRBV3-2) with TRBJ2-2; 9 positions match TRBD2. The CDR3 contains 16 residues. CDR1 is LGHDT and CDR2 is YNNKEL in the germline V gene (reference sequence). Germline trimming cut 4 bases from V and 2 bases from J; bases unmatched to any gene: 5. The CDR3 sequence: CASSLRGGKNTGELFF. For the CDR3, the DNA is TGTGCCAGCAGCCTGCGGGGGGGAAAAAACACCGGGGAGCTGTTTTTT.

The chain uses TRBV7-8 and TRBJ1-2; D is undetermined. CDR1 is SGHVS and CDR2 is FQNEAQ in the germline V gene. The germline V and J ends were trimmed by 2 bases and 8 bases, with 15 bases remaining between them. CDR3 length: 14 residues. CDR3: CASSLLERQAGYTF. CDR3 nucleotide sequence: TGTGCCAGCAGCTTACTCGAACGCCAGGCGGGCTACACCTTC.

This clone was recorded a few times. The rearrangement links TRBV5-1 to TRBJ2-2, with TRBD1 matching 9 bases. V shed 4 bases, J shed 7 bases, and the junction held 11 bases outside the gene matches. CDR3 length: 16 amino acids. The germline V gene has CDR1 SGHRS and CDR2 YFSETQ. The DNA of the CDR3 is TGCGCCAGCAGCCTGTTGGCGGACAGGGGAAGCGGGGAGCTGTTTTTT. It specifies CASSLLADRGSGELFF. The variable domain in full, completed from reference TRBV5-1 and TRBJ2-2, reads KAGVTQTPRYLIKTRGQQVTLSCSPISGHRSVSWYQQTPGQGLQFLFEYFSETQRNKGNFPGRFSGRQFSNSRSEMNVSTLELGDSALYLCASSLLADRGSGELFFGEGSRLTVL.

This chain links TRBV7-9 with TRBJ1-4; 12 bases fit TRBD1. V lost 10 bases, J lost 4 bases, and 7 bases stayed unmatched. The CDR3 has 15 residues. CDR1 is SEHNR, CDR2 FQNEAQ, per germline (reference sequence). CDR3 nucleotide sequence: TGTGCCATGGGACAGGGGGCGCGGGGTAATGAAAAACTGTTTTTT. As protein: CAMGQGARGNEKLFF.

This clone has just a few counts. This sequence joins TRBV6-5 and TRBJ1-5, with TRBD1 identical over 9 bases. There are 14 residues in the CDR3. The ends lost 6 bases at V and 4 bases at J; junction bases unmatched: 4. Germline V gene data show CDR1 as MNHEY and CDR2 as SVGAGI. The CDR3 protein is CASRNGQGNQPQHF. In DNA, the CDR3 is TGTGCCAGCAGAAACGGACAGGGGAATCAGCCCCAGCATTTT.

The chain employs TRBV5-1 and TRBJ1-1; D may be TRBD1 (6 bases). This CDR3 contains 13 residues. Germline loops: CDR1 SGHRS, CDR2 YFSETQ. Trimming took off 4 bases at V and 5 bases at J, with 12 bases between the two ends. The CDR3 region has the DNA TGCGCCAGCAGCCCAAGGGGGGGGACTGAAGCTTTCTTT. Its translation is CASSPRGGTEAFF.

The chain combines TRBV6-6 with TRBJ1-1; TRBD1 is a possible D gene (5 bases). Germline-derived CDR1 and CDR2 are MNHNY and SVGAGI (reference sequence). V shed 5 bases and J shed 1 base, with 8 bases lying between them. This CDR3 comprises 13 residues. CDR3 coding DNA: TGTGCCAGCAGTCTTCAGGGGAACACTGAAGCTTTCTTT. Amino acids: CASSLQGNTEAFF.

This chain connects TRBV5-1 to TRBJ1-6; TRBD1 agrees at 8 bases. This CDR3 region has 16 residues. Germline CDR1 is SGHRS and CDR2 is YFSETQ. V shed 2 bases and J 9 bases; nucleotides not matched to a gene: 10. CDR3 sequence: CASSFSLQGGGSPLHF. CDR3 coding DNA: TGCGCCAGCAGCTTTTCACTACAGGGGGGAGGTTCACCCCTCCACTTT. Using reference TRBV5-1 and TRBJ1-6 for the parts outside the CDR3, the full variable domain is KAGVTQTPRYLIKTRGQQVTLSCSPISGHRSVSWYQQTPGQGLQFLFEYFSETQRNKGNFPGRFSGRQFSNSRSEMNVSTLELGDSALYLCASSFSLQGGGSPLHFGNGTRLTVT.

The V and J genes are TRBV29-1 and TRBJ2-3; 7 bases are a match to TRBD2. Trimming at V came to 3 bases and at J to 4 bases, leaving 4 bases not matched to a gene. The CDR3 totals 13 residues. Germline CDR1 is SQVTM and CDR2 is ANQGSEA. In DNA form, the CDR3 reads TGCAGCGTTGATGCGGGAGCTTCAGATACGCAGTATTTT. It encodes CSVDAGASDTQYF.

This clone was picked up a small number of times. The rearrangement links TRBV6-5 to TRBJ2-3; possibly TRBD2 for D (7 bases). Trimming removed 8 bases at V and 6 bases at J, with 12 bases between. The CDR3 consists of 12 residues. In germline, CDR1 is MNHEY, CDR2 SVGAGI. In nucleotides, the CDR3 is TGTGCCAGCCAGGGAGGGGGGGATACGCAGTATTTT. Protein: CASQGGGDTQYF.

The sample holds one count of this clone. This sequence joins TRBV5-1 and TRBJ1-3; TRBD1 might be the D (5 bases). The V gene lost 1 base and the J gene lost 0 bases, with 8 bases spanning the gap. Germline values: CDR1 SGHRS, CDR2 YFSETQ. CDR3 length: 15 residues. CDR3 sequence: CASSLSDSSGNTIYF. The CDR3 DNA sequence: TGCGCCAGCAGCTTGTCCGACAGCTCTGGAAACACCATATATTTT. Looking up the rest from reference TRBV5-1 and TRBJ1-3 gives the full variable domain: KAGVTQTPRYLIKTRGQQVTLSCSPISGHRSVSWYQQTPGQGLQFLFEYFSETQRNKGNFPGRFSGRQFSNSRSEMNVSTLELGDSALYLCASSLSDSSGNTIYFGEGSWLTVV.

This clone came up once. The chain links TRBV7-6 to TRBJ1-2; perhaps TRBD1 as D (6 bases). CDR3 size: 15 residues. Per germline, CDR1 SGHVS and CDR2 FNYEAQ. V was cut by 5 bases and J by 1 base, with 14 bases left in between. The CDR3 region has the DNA TGTGCCAGCAGCCCCGGGACAAGAGATAACTATGGCTACACCTTC. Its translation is CASSPGTRDNYGYTF.

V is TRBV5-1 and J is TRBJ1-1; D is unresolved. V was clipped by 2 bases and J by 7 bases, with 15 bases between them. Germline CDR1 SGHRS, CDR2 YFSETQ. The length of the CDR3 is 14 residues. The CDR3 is CASSFLVSQSEAFF. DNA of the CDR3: TGCGCCAGCAGCTTTCTTGTCTCACAGAGTGAAGCTTTCTTT.